The clone carrying this TCR beta chain has a count of ten or more. Its antigen remains unknown. The time point is: newly diagnosed GD, antithyroid drugs for less than 3 months. PBMC-derived RNA was used for the TCR library. Diagnosing Graves' disease relied on the American Thyroid Association guidelines. TCR beta libraries were built with iRepertoire HTBI primers and Arm-PCR of CDR3 regions. TCRdb called the multiplex PCR reads again in MiXCR, with one record for every CDR3 protein. The sample records 500,000 or so distinct CDR3 sequences, 13% to 15% being singletons. These data are taken from a study of regulatory T cells in long-lasting Graves disease. Points from the study as a whole: Shared public clonotypes totalled over 2,500 in persistent patients, compared with about 960 in new patients.

The data were also submitted as part of a second study, on T cells in Graves' hyperthyroidism and ophthalmopathy. From that second work: The HTBI primer set was used in a first-round RT-PCR of the TCR CDR3.

This TCR was sampled from a woman aged 45-65 years with Graves disease. The material was peripheral blood mononuclear cells (PBMCs), obtained at new diagnosis, from a patient treated with antithyroid drugs.

The chain's CDR3 is CASSQDPFRRLNTEAFF. The CDR3 nucleotides are TGTGCCAGCAGCCAAGATCCGTTTCGGCGGTTGAACACTGAAGCTTTCTTT. The chain combines TRBV3-1 with TRBJ1-1; D gene ambiguous. This CDR3 is built from 17 residues. CDR1 and CDR2 (germline): LGHDT, YNNKEL (reference sequence). Trimming stripped 0 bases from V and 0 bases from J, with 14 bases between.